The 9 T cell receptor beta chains below come from one sample, sequenced in a study of technical replicates of blood from a handful of donors. Sequencing was performed with immunoSEQ multiplex PCR; in TCRdb, only in-frame clones are kept and a portion is missing. The table lists over 60,000 clones, roughly 89% of them singletons. The sample was PBMCs. These receptors were collected from a human donor in good health. Some clones in this sample may be carry-over from other donors' samples.

Comments on this clone: Other DNA sequences of this sample code for an identical CDR3. The chain uses TRBV18 and TRBJ1-2; D is unclear. The CDR3 is made up of 11 amino acids. CDR1 is KGHSH and CDR2 is LQKENI in the germline V gene. Deletions cut 6 bases from V and 4 bases from J, with 6 bases between. CDR3 sequence: CASSSFYGYTF. CDR3 bases: TGTGCCAGCTCGTCCTTCTATGGCTACACCTTC.

This chain joins TRBV7-3 and TRBJ2-4; TRBD2 is a possible D gene (5 bases). V lost 5 bases to trimming and J lost 9 bases, with 14 bases between them. The CDR3 contains 13 residues. Germline CDR1 SGHTA, CDR2 FQGTGA. CDR3 in DNA: TGTGCCAGCAGCCCCCAAGGGAGAAGCATTCAGTACTTC. It codes for CASSPQGRSIQYF.

The rearrangement links TRBV28 to TRBJ1-2, with D maybe TRBD1 (5 bases). Germline V gene sequence: CDR1 MDHEN, CDR2 SYDVKM. The CDR3 sequence is 15 residues long. V dropped 3 bases and J dropped 1 base, with 12 bases sitting between them. CDR3 nucleotide sequence: TGTGCCAGCAGTTTGTATGGGGGGAATAACTATGGCTACACCTTC. This codes for CASSLYGGNNYGYTF.

This clone was detected once. The V and J genes are TRBV13 and TRBJ2-7, with TRBD2 identical over 12 bases. J lost 0 bases, V lost 5 bases, and 5 bases had no gene match. Germline V gene lookup returns CDR1 PRHDT and CDR2 FYEKMQ (reference sequence). The CDR3 runs to 16 residues. The CDR3: CASSAGLAGLSYEQYF. The CDR3 DNA reads TGTGCCAGCAGCGCTGGACTAGCGGGGCTCTCCTACGAGCAGTACTTC.

V usage is TRBV7-2 and J usage is TRBJ1-2, with a tentative D call TRBD1 (6 bases). Trimming stripped 5 bases from V and 0 bases from J, with 19 bases between. The CDR3 is 17 residues long. Germline V CDR1 and CDR2: SGHTA, FQGNSA. DNA for the CDR3: TGTGCCAGCAGCCCCGCCCGGGGGGGCTCGGCTAACTATGGCTACACCTTC. Its protein product is CASSPARGGSANYGYTF.

For the CDR3, the DNA is TGTGCCAGCAGCCCCGCAAGGGGCCGTGGCTACACCTTC. Translated, it gives CASSPARGRGYTF. V gene TRBV7-2 combines with J gene TRBJ1-2; D is perhaps TRBD1 (5 bases). Germline CDR1 and CDR2: SGHTA and FQGNSA. The V end lost 5 bases, the J end lost 7 bases, and 14 bases lay between the germline ends. This CDR3 comprises 13 residues.

The J gene is TRBJ2-7, the V gene TRBV7-2; the match to TRBD2 covers 10 bases. The trim removed 4 bases at V and 3 bases at J, leaving 6 bases unmatched. Germline V lookup: CDR1 SGHTA, CDR2 FQGNSA. This CDR3 spans 15 amino acids. The CDR3 sequence is CASSSTSGTVYEQYF. The CDR3 DNA is TGTGCCAGCAGCTCTACTAGCGGGACCGTCTACGAGCAGTACTTC.

This clone was seen just once. This chain connects TRBV4-3 to TRBJ2-1; maybe TRBD2 (7 bases). Trimming cost V 0 bases and J 7 bases, with 19 bases left between them. This CDR3 spans 17 amino acids. Germline V lookup: CDR1 LGHNA, CDR2 YSLEER. The CDR3 is CASSQDRGAGAKNEQFF. The DNA of the CDR3 is TGCGCCAGCAGCCAAGATAGGGGGGCGGGAGCGAAGAATGAGCAGTTCTTC.

The genes are TRBV20-1 and TRBJ2-5, with D possibly TRBD1 on 6 matching bases. Germline CDR1 is DFQATT and CDR2 is SNEGSKA (reference sequence). CDR3 length: 11 amino acids. Deletions cut 6 bases from V and 9 bases from J, with 14 bases between. CDR3 sequence (DNA): TGCAGTGCCTGGGACACCCCCTCCCAGTACTTC. As protein: CSAWDTPSQYF.